Shown below are 23 T cell receptor beta chains from a single sample sequenced in a study of T cells in Graves' hyperthyroidism and ophthalmopathy. The source material, RNA transcripts, was used to amplify TCR beta CDR3 regions. RT-PCR in the first round (using the HTBI primer set) targeted the TCR CDR3. TCRdb reanalysed the multiplex PCR reads using MiXCR and keeps one entry per CDR3 protein. Among roughly 180,000 distinct CDR3 sequences listed, 15% to 20% were seen once. Input material: blood. These receptors were taken from a woman aged 45-60 years with Graves' hyperthyroidism.

This clonotype came up many times. The rearrangement uses TRBV2 and TRBJ2-2; 7 positions match TRBD2. This CDR3 is 16 amino acids long. Germline V CDR1 and CDR2: SNHLY, FYNNEI. J gave up 1 base and V 7 bases, and 9 bases lay outside the gene matches. As DNA, the CDR3 is TGTGCCAGCACTCTTCTAGCGGCGATGAACACCGGGGAGCTGTTTTTT. Translated, it gives CASTLLAAMNTGELFF. The variable domain in full, with the rest retrieved from reference TRBV2 and TRBJ2-2, is EPEVTQTPSHQVTQMGQEVILRCVPISNHLYFYWYRQILGQKVEFLVSFYNNEISEKSEIFDDQFSVERPDGSNFTLKIRSTKLEDSAMYFCASTLLAAMNTGELFFGEGSRLTVL.

This clonotype appeared many times. This chain uses TRBV6-1 with TRBJ1-1; tentative D call: TRBD1 (6 bases). There are 14 residues in the CDR3. Looked up from germline, CDR1 is MNHNS and CDR2 is SASEGT. Trimming pared 6 bases from V and 5 bases from J, leaving 16 bases between. CDR3 protein: CASSYREWGTEAFF. CDR3 DNA sequence: TGTGCCAGCAGCTACAGGGAATGGGGGACTGAAGCTTTCTTT.

This clonotype was found many times. This chain joins TRBV5-4 and TRBJ1-2, with 7 bases matching TRBD1. The CDR3 sequence is 13 residues long. The junction had 5 bases not matched to a gene; V was cut back by 4 bases and J by 5 bases. Germline V gene data show CDR1 as SGHNT and CDR2 as YYREEE (reference sequence). CDR3 nucleotides: TGTGCCAGCAGCCTGACAGGGAGATATGGCTACACCTTC. Its translation: CASSLTGRYGYTF.

V gene TRBV11-2 combines with J gene TRBJ1-5; D perhaps matches TRBD1 (5 bases). The V and J ends lost 5 bases and 0 bases respectively, with 8 bases between them. There are 14 residues in the CDR3. The germline CDR1 and CDR2 sequences are SGHAT and FQNNGV. The CDR3 sequence is CASSPGHSNQPQHF. CDR3 nucleotides: TGTGCCAGCAGCCCAGGGCATAGCAATCAGCCCCAGCATTTT.

This clonotype was seen a handful of times. V is TRBV4-1 and J is TRBJ1-2, with 9 positions matching TRBD1. The CDR3 runs 14 residues. Unmatched junction bases numbered 9, after V lost 0 bases and J lost 13 bases. Germline V gene lookup returns CDR1 MGHRA and CDR2 YSYEKL. The CDR3 DNA sequence: TGCGCCAGCAGCCAAGAGGACAGGGGTGGGAGTAGCACCTTC. Its translation is CASSQEDRGGSSTF.

The chain couples TRBV3-1 to TRBJ1-6; D is uncertain. The CDR3 is made up of 18 amino acids. Trimming shortened V by 0 bases and J by 7 bases, and 19 bases separated the two germline ends. Germline loops: CDR1 LGHDT, CDR2 YNNKEL (reference sequence). The chain's CDR3 is CASSQDRMAFPSNSPLHF. CDR3 in DNA: TGTGCCAGCAGCCAAGATCGGATGGCCTTCCCGAGCAATTCACCCCTCCACTTT.

This sequence joins TRBV19 and TRBJ2-4; maybe TRBD2 (7 bases). Per germline, CDR1 LNHDA and CDR2 SQIVND (reference sequence). V gave up 6 bases and J gave up 6 bases, with 15 bases separating them. The CDR3 consists of 14 residues. The CDR3 protein is CASRGGDLRNIQYF. As DNA, the CDR3 is TGTGCCAGTAGAGGGGGGGACTTACGAAACATTCAGTACTTC.

This clonotype has ten or more counts. The chain carries TRBV3-1 and TRBJ2-6; tentatively, D is TRBD2 (6 bases). Germline lookup yields CDR1 LGHDT and CDR2 YNNKEL (reference sequence). Trimming stripped 2 bases from V and 2 bases from J, with 13 bases between. The length of the CDR3 is 17 residues. The CDR3 DNA reads as TGTGCCAGCAGCCAACGGGACTGGAGAGCTGGGGCCAACGTCCTGACTTTC. Its protein is CASSQRDWRAGANVLTF. The variable domain in full, with the rest retrieved from reference TRBV3-1 and TRBJ2-6, is DTAVSQTPKYLVTQMGNDKSIKCEQNLGHDTMYWYKQDSKKFLKIMFSYNNKELIINETVPNRFSPKSPDKAHLNLHINSLELGDSAVYFCASSQRDWRAGANVLTFGAGSRLTVL.

The chain links TRBV7-8 to TRBJ1-1; D call uncertain. CDR1 and CDR2 (germline): SGHVS, FQNEAQ. The CDR3 extends over 13 amino acids. V dropped 5 bases and J dropped 8 bases, with 15 bases sitting between them. The CDR3 sequence is CASSPPAAPEAFF. In DNA form, the CDR3 reads TGTGCCAGCAGCCCCCCGGCGGCGCCAGAAGCTTTCTTT.

This clonotype was observed at least ten times. The rearrangement uses TRBV18 and TRBJ2-1, with TRBD2 matching over 9 bases. Germline CDR1 KGHSH, CDR2 LQKENI. The ends lost 6 bases at V and 5 bases at J; junction bases unmatched: 11. The CDR3 runs to 16 residues. Here the CDR3 reads CASSPSLAGINNEQFF. The CDR3 DNA is TGTGCCAGCTCGCCCTCCCTAGCGGGGATAAACAATGAGCAGTTCTTC.

This clonotype was counted many times. V and J are TRBV3-1 and TRBJ2-7, with 9 bases matching TRBD2. The V and J ends lost 4 bases and 5 bases, in that order; junction bases with no gene match: 6. The CDR3 totals 14 residues. Germline V gene sequence: CDR1 LGHDT, CDR2 YNNKEL (reference sequence). The CDR3 region is CASSPSGLANEQYF. CDR3 nucleotide sequence: TGTGCCAGCAGCCCCTCGGGACTAGCTAACGAGCAGTACTTC.

The V gene is TRBV7-9, the J gene TRBJ2-1; TRBD2 aligns across 8 bases. The germline V gene encodes CDR1 SEHNR and CDR2 FQNEAQ (reference sequence). The CDR3 covers 15 residues. V trimming: 3 bases; J trimming: 2 bases; junction bases outside the gene matches: 3. CDR3 nucleotides: TGTGCCAGCAGCTTTACGGGGGGGACCTACAATGAGCAGTTCTTC. This encodes CASSFTGGTYNEQFF.

There are many counts of this clonotype. The rearrangement uses TRBV6-1 and TRBJ2-1, with D unclear. Trimming removed 7 bases from V and 9 bases from J, with 13 bases in between. Germline V CDR1 and CDR2: MNHNS, SASEGT. The CDR3 runs 12 residues. CDR3 nucleotides: TGTGCCAGCACCTTCTCTGGATCTGAGCAGTTCTTC. Protein product: CASTFSGSEQFF.

This clonotype was counted a few times. The chain uses TRBV27 and TRBJ2-5, with D possibly called TRBD1 or TRBD2 (5 bases each). Per the germline V gene, CDR1 is MNHEY and CDR2 is SMNVEV (reference sequence). Trimming pared 3 bases from V and 1 base from J, leaving 9 bases between. The CDR3 contains 14 residues. The CDR3 loop is CASSLYGTQETQYF. CDR3 in DNA: TGTGCCAGCAGTTTGTACGGGACCCAAGAGACCCAGTACTTC.

This clonotype was seen at least ten times. V gene TRBV28 combines with J gene TRBJ2-7; 8 bases fit TRBD2. The CDR3 spans 17 residues. The trim removed 5 bases at V and 3 bases at J, leaving 15 bases unmatched. From germline, CDR1 is MDHEN and CDR2 SYDVKM. The CDR3 region is CASSSLRGAGGFYEQYF. The CDR3 bases are TGTGCCAGCAGTAGTTTGAGGGGGGCGGGGGGTTTCTACGAGCAGTACTTC.

The gene calls are TRBV7-2 and TRBJ2-7; D unresolved. The germline V gene encodes CDR1 SGHTA and CDR2 FQGNSA. V was clipped by 3 bases and J by 4 bases, with 13 bases between them. The CDR3 extends over 14 amino acids. This CDR3 is CASSLRHTQYEQYF. The CDR3 DNA follows: TGTGCCAGCAGCTTGAGACATACGCAGTACGAGCAGTACTTC.

In this sample, this clonotype turned up many times. The CDR3 nucleotides read TGTGCCAGCAGCTCCAGAGTCAGGAAGGGAACTAATGAAAAACTGTTTTTT. Its translation is CASSSRVRKGTNEKLFF. The rearrangement uses TRBV11-1 and TRBJ1-4; unclear D gene. This CDR3 is 17 amino acids long. Germline CDR1 and CDR2: SGHAT and FQDESV (reference sequence). Trimming took 4 bases from V and 1 from J, leaving 16 bases between them.

There are many counts of this clonotype. This rearrangement joins TRBV25-1 to TRBJ1-1; maybe TRBD1 (6 bases). The CDR3 runs to 15 residues. CDR1 is MGHDK, CDR2 SYGVNS, per germline. Trimming took off 6 bases at V and 0 bases at J, with 14 bases between the two ends. CDR3 residues: CASSPRDTMNTEAFF. CDR3 DNA sequence: TGTGCCAGCAGCCCCAGGGACACAATGAACACTGAAGCTTTCTTT.

The chain is built from TRBV18 and TRBJ1-2; 9 bases are shared with TRBD1. Unmatched junction bases numbered 9, after V lost 8 bases and J lost 2 bases. This CDR3 comprises 15 residues. From germline, CDR1 is KGHSH and CDR2 LQKENI. In nucleotides, the CDR3 is TGTGCCAGCACTCTTACAGGGGGCGTGAACTATGGCTACACCTTC. Translated: CASTLTGGVNYGYTF.

The chain joins TRBV29-1 to TRBJ2-7, with 14 bases identical to TRBD2. V gave up 4 bases and J gave up 6 bases; unmatched junction bases: 17. The germline gives CDR1 SQVTM, CDR2 ANQGSEA. The CDR3 loop spans 18 amino acids. The CDR3 loop is CSVVEVTVGTSGRSEQYF. The CDR3 coding sequence is TGCAGCGTTGTAGAAGTAACAGTTGGGACTAGCGGGAGATCCGAGCAGTACTTC.

This rearrangement joins TRBV2 to TRBJ1-1; D might be TRBD1 (5 bases). Germline CDR1 SNHLY, CDR2 FYNNEI. The CDR3 totals 14 residues. V lost 6 bases and J lost 3, with 14 bases in between. This chain's CDR3 is CASRDRGGDTEAFF. The CDR3 bases are TGTGCCAGCAGGGATCGCGGGGGGGACACTGAAGCTTTCTTT.

A note on this clonotype: One end of the junction fails to match germline, which may point to a read error. This rearrangement joins TRBV5-1 to TRBJ1-1, with 11 bases that match TRBD1. This CDR3 contains 16 residues. Looked up from germline, CDR1 is SGHRS and CDR2 is YFSETQ. The CDR3 sequence: CASGTGTGGQESEAFF. The CDR3, as DNA: TGTGCCAGCGGAACCGGGACAGGGGGTCAAGAATCTGAAGCTTTCTTT.

As concerns this clonotype: A read error is possible here, since a much larger clone lies one base away. The rearrangement joins TRBV5-1 to TRBJ2-3; 8 bases are a match to TRBD2. Germline values: CDR1 SGHRS, CDR2 YFSETQ. V lost 0 bases to trimming and J lost 4 bases; unmatched junction nucleotides: 4. CDR3 size: 15 residues. Here the CDR3 reads CASSLVSGVADTQYF. CDR3 coding DNA: TGCGCCAGCAGCTTGGTTAGCGGGGTCGCAGATACGCAGTATTTT.